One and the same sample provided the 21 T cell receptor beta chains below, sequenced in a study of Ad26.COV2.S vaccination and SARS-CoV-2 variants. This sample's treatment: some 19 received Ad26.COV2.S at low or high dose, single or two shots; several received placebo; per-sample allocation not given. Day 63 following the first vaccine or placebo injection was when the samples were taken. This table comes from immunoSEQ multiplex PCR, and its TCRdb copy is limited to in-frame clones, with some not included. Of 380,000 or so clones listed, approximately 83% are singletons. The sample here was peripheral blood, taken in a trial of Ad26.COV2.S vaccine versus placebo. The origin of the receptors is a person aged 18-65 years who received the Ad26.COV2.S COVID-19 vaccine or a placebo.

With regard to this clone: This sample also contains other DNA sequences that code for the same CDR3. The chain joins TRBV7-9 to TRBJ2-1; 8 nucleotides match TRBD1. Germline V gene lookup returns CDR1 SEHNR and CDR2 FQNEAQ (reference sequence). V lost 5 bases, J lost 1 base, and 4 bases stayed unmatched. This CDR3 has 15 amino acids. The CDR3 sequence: CASSPDRGSYNEQFF. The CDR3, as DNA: TGTGCCAGCAGCCCTGACAGGGGATCCTACAATGAGCAGTTCTTC.

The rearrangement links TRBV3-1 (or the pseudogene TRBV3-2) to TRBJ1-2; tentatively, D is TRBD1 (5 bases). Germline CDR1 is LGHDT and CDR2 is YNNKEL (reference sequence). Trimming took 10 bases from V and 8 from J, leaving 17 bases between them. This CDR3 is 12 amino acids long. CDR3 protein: CATSRGRDGYTF. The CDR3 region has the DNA TGTGCCACCTCCCGGGGGAGGGACGGCTACACCTTC.

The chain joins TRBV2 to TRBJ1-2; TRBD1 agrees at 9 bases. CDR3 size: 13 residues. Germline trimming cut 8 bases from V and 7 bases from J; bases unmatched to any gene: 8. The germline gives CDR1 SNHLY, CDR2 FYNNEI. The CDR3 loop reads CASEEQGAGGYTF. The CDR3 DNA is TGTGCCAGCGAAGAACAGGGGGCTGGTGGCTACACCTTC. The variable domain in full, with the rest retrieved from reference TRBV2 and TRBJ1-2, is EPEVTQTPSHQVTQMGQEVILRCVPISNHLYFYWYRQILGQKVEFLVSFYNNEISEKSEIFDDQFSVERPDGSNFTLKIRSTKLEDSAMYFCASEEQGAGGYTFGSGTRLTVV.

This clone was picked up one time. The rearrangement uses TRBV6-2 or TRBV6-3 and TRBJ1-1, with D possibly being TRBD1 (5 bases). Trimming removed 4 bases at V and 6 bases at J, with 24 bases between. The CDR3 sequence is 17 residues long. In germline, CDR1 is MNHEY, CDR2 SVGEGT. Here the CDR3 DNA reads TGTGCCAGCAGTTTCATCGTGTTGGCAGGGCGCGCCCCTGAAGCTTTCTTT. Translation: CASSFIVLAGRAPEAFF.

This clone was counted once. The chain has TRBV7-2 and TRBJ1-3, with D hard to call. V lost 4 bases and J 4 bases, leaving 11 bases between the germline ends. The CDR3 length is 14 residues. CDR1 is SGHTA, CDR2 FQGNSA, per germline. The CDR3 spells CASSSDPQGNTIYF. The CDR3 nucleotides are TGTGCCAGCAGCTCAGACCCACAGGGAAACACCATATATTTT.

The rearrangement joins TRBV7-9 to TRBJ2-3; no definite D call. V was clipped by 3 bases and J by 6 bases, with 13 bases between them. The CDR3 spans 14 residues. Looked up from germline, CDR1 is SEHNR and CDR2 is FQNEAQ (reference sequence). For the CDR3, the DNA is TGTGCCAGCAGCTTGAGTGGGCGCGAGGATACGCAGTATTTT. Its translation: CASSLSGREDTQYF.

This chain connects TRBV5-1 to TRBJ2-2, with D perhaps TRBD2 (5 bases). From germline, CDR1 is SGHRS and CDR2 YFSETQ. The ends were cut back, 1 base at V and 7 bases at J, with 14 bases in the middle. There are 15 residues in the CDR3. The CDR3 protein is CASSLSPGNNGELFF. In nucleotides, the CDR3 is TGCGCCAGCAGCTTGAGCCCCGGGAATAACGGGGAGCTGTTTTTT.

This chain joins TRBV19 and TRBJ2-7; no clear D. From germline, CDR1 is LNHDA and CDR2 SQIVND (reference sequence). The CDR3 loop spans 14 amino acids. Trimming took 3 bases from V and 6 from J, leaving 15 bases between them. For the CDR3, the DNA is TGTGCCAGTAGTATGGTGGGTACGGCCTCCGAGCAGTACTTC. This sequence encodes CASSMVGTASEQYF. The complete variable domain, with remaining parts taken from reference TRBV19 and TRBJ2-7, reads DGGITQSPKYLFRKEGQNVTLSCEQNLNHDAMYWYRQDPGQGLRLIYYSQIVNDFQKGDIAEGYSVSREKKESFPLTVTSAQKNPTAFYLCASSMVGTASEQYFGPGTRLTVT.

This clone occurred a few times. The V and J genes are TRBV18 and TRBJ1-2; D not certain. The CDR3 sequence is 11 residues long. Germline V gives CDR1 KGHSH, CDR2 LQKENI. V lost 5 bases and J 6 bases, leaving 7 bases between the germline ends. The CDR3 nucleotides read TGTGCCAGCTCATCGACCCATGGCTACACCTTC. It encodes CASSSTHGYTF. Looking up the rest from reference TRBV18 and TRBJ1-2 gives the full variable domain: NAGVMQNPRHLVRRRGQEARLRCSPMKGHSHVYWYRQLPEEGLKFMVYLQKENIIDESGMPKERFSAEFPKEGPSILRIQQVVRGDSAAYFCASSSTHGYTFGSGTRLTVV.

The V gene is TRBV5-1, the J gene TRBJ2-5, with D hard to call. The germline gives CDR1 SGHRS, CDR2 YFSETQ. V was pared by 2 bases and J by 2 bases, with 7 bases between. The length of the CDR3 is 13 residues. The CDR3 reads CASSLRFQETQYF. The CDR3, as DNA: TGCGCCAGCAGCTTACGTTTTCAAGAGACCCAGTACTTC.

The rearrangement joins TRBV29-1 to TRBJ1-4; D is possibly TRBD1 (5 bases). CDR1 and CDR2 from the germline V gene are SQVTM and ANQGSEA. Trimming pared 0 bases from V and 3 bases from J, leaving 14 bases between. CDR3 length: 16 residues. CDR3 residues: CSVEDTGDSPNEKLFF. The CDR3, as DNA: TGCAGCGTTGAAGATACGGGAGACAGCCCTAATGAAAAACTGTTTTTT.

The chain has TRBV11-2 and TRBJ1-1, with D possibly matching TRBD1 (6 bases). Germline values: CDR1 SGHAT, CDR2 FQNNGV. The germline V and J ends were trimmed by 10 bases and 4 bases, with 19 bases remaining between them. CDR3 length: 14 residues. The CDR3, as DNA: TGTGCCATTCCGGGCGGGGGGCGGATCACTGAAGCTTTCTTT. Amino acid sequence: CAIPGGGRITEAFF.

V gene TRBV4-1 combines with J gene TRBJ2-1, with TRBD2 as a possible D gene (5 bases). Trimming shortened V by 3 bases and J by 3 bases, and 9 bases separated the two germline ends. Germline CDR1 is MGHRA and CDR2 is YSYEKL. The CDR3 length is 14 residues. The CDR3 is CASSHASYYNEQFF. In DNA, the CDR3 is TGCGCCAGCAGCCATGCTAGCTACTACAATGAGCAGTTCTTC.

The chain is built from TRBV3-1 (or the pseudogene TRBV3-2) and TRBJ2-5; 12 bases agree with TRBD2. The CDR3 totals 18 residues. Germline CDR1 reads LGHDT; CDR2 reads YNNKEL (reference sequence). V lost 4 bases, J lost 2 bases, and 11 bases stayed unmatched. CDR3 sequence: CASSLRLAGAIGQETQYF. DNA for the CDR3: TGTGCCAGCAGCCTCCGACTAGCGGGAGCGATTGGGCAAGAGACCCAGTACTTC.

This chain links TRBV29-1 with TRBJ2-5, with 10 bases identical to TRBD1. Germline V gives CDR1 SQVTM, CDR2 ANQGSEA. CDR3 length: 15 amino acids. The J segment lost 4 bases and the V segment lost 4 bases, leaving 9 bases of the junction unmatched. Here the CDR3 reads CSVGGTGAQLETQYF. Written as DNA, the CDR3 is TGCAGCGTTGGAGGGACAGGGGCCCAGCTAGAGACCCAGTACTTC.

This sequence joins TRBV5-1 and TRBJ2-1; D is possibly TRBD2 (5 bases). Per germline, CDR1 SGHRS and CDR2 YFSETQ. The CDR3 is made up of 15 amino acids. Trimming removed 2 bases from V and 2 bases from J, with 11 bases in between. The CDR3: CASSFGGSAYNEQFF. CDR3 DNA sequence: TGCGCCAGCAGCTTCGGAGGAAGCGCCTACAATGAGCAGTTCTTC.

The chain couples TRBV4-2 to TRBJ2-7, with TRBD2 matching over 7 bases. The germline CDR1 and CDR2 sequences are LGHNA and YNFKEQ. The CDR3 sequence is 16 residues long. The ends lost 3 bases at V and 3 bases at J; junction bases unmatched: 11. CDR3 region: CASSQAVWSGVYEQYF. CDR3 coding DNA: TGTGCCAGCAGCCAGGCTGTGTGGAGCGGGGTCTACGAGCAGTACTTC.

DNA of the CDR3: TGTGCCAGCAGCTTCGCAGGGACCTACGAGCAGTACTTC. Translation: CASSFAGTYEQYF. This chain joins TRBV7-2 and TRBJ2-7; D might be TRBD1 (5 bases). In germline, CDR1 is SGHTA, CDR2 FQGNSA. This CDR3 is built from 13 residues. Trimming took off 3 bases at V and 2 bases at J, with 8 bases between the two ends.

CDR3: CASSQGRYPGGSGASYNEQFF. CDR3 DNA: TGCGCCAGCAGCCAAGGAAGATATCCGGGTGGTAGCGGGGCCTCCTACAATGAGCAGTTCTTC. The chain carries TRBV4-1 and TRBJ2-1, with 8 bases matching TRBD2. Unmatched junction bases numbered 17, after V lost 1 base and J lost 0 bases. CDR1 and CDR2 (germline): MGHRA, YSYEKL. This CDR3 is 21 amino acids long.

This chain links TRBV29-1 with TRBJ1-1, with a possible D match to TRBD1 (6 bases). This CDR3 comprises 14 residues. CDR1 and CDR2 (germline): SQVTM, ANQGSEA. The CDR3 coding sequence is TGCATGGCTTCTTCAGGGGCCGGGGACACTGAAGCTTTCTTT. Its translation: CMASSGAGDTEAFF.

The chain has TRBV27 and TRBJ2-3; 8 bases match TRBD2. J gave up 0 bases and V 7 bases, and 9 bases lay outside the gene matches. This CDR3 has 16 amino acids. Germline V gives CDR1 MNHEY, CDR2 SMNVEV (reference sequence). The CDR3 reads CASTAREVFSTDTQYF. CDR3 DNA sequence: TGTGCCAGCACCGCGCGGGAGGTTTTTAGCACAGATACGCAGTATTTT.